A single sample gave rise to the 19 T cell receptor beta chains below, sequenced in a study of blood T cell repertoires in COVID-19. Sequenced by immunoSEQ multiplex PCR; TCRdb stores in-frame clones only, minus some. The profile covers hundreds of thousands of clones, with roughly 90% appearing a single time and 8.5% to 10% taken by the ten largest. The sequencing input was PBMCs or T cells enriched from blood (not recorded which). The source is a woman younger than 35 who had recovered from COVID-19.

The chain combines TRBV5-6 with TRBJ2-2; a possible D gene is TRBD2 (6 bases). CDR1 and CDR2 (germline): SGHDT, YYEEEE. V was pared by 5 bases and J by 0 bases, with 11 bases between. CDR3 length equals 15 residues. CDR3 residues: CASSTAGPNTGELFF. The CDR3 DNA reads TGTGCCAGCAGTACGGCGGGGCCGAACACCGGGGAGCTGTTTTTT.

J is TRBJ1-4 and V is TRBV28; TRBD1 matches at 7 bases. V lost 11 bases, J lost 4 bases, and 7 bases stayed unmatched. The CDR3 is 13 residues long. Germline CDR1 MDHEN, CDR2 SYDVKM. CDR3 in amino acids: CAVPGTVNEKLFF. CDR3 sequence (DNA): TGTGCCGTCCCCGGGACAGTTAATGAAAAACTGTTTTTT.

This clone was recorded once. The rearrangement links TRBV7-2 to TRBJ2-1, with 15 positions matching TRBD2. The junction had 14 bases not matched to a gene; V was cut back by 8 bases and J by 6 bases. Germline V gene data show CDR1 as SGHTA and CDR2 as FQGNSA. The CDR3 runs to 18 residues. This CDR3 is CASFVPRTSGRVPNEQFF. The CDR3 DNA reads as TGTGCCAGCTTTGTACCCCGGACTAGCGGGAGGGTACCCAATGAGCAGTTCTTC.

This clone was counted a single time. The V and J genes are TRBV7-8 and TRBJ2-1; D unclear. V lost 5 bases and J lost 7, with 6 bases in between. This CDR3 region has 11 residues. In germline, CDR1 is SGHVS, CDR2 FQNEAQ. CDR3: CASSPQNEQFF. CDR3 in DNA: TGTGCCAGCAGCCCTCAGAATGAGCAGTTCTTC.

The chain employs TRBV10-3 and TRBJ2-7, with 8 bases identical to TRBD1. The J segment lost 5 bases and the V segment lost 2 bases, leaving 11 bases of the junction unmatched. Germline CDR1 reads ENHRY; CDR2 reads SYGVKD. The CDR3 spans 16 residues. The CDR3 DNA reads TGTGCCATCAGTGAGAATGGACAGGGCTCGGAAAACGAGCAGTACTTC. Its translation is CAISENGQGSENEQYF.

This chain links TRBV7-2 with TRBJ2-4, with D perhaps TRBD1 (5 bases). This CDR3 has 14 residues. V lost 4 bases and J lost 4, with 11 bases in between. Germline CDR1 SGHTA, CDR2 FQGNSA. The DNA for the CDR3 is TGTGCCAGCAGCTATGGGGCGAGAAAAAACATTCAGTACTTC. It encodes CASSYGARKNIQYF.

The gene calls are TRBV10-3 and TRBJ2-1, with D perhaps matching TRBD2 (6 bases). CDR1 and CDR2 from the germline V gene are ENHRY and SYGVKD. The CDR3 covers 15 residues. Trimming took off 5 bases at V and 6 bases at J, with 17 bases between the two ends. The CDR3 here is CAISYPAGTANEQFF. For the CDR3, the DNA is TGTGCCATCAGTTACCCCGCCGGGACTGCCAATGAGCAGTTCTTC.

This clone was seen a single time. This chain connects TRBV9 to TRBJ2-5; D is unresolved. CDR1 is SGDLS, CDR2 YYNGEE, per germline. The length of the CDR3 is 13 residues. V was pared by 2 bases and J by 0 bases, with 5 bases between. CDR3 amino acids: CASSVSYQETQYF. CDR3 coding DNA: TGTGCCAGCAGCGTTAGTTACCAAGAGACCCAGTACTTC.

The gene calls are TRBV7-6 and TRBJ2-1, with no clear D. V was pared by 4 bases and J by 0 bases, with 4 bases between. Per germline, CDR1 SGHVS and CDR2 FNYEAQ. The CDR3 has 13 amino acids. This CDR3 reads CASSSYSYNEQFF. CDR3 DNA: TGTGCCAGCAGCTCCTACTCCTACAATGAGCAGTTCTTC.

In DNA form, the CDR3 reads TGTGCCAGCAGTTACCTCCGGGGAAATGGCTACACCTTC. Translating gives CASSYLRGNGYTF. This sequence joins TRBV6-5 and TRBJ1-2; no clear D. The germline gives CDR1 MNHEY, CDR2 SVGAGI. CDR3 length: 13 residues. Trimming stripped 2 bases from V and 6 bases from J, with 10 bases between.

The V gene is TRBV6-5, the J gene TRBJ2-7, with D possibly matching TRBD1 (6 bases). Trimming took 0 bases from V and 4 from J, leaving 13 bases between them. The V gene's germline CDR1 is MNHEY and CDR2 SVGAGI. The CDR3 runs 15 residues. The CDR3: CASSYSLTGVYEQYF. The CDR3 nucleotides read TGTGCCAGCAGTTACTCCCTGACAGGTGTGTACGAGCAGTACTTC.

This chain links TRBV28 with TRBJ1-1; perhaps TRBD1 as D (6 bases). Trimming removed 3 bases at V and 9 bases at J, with 17 bases between. The germline CDR1 and CDR2 sequences are MDHEN and SYDVKM. This CDR3 region has 14 residues. The DNA for the CDR3 is TGTGCCAGCAGTTTGTCAGGGGCCGGAACTAAAGCTTTCTTT. Amino acids: CASSLSGAGTKAFF.

The rearrangement joins TRBV6-2 or TRBV6-3 to TRBJ1-4; D perhaps matches TRBD1 (6 bases). CDR3 length equals 12 residues. Trimming took off 5 bases at V and 7 bases at J, with 8 bases between the two ends. The germline CDR1 and CDR2 sequences are MNHEY and SVGEGT. CDR3 bases: TGTGCCAGCAGTCCGGACAGTGAAAAACTGTTTTTT. Residues: CASSPDSEKLFF.

The chain joins TRBV4-2 to TRBJ2-1; 15 bases align to TRBD2. From germline, CDR1 is LGHNA and CDR2 YNFKEQ. This CDR3 has 17 residues. The trim removed 1 base at V and 4 bases at J, leaving 2 bases unmatched. CDR3: CASSQVGTSGGYNEQFF. The CDR3, as DNA: TGTGCCAGCAGCCAAGTAGGGACTAGCGGGGGGTACAATGAGCAGTTCTTC.

The DNA of the CDR3 is TGTGCCAGCAAGACAGGGAGTTTAAAAGCCTACGAGCAGTACTTC. It translates to CASKTGSLKAYEQYF. The chain carries TRBV21-1 and TRBJ2-7; the table calls TRBD1, which could not be checked here. TRBV21-1 is a pseudogene locus. The CDR3 consists of 15 residues.

V gene TRBV7-9 combines with J gene TRBJ2-7; D may be TRBD1 (6 bases). Trimming removed 4 bases from V and 4 bases from J, with 20 bases in between. Germline CDR1 is SEHNR and CDR2 is FQNEAQ (reference sequence). The CDR3 runs 16 residues. CDR3 sequence: CASSSTRTEKQYEQYF. The CDR3 region has the DNA TGTGCCAGCAGCTCAACGCGGACAGAGAAGCAATACGAGCAGTACTTC.

The genes are TRBV27 and TRBJ1-5, with TRBD1 identical over 8 bases. The CDR3 is 14 amino acids. V lost 3 bases, J lost 7 bases, and 5 bases stayed unmatched. Germline-derived CDR1 and CDR2 are MNHEY and SMNVEV (reference sequence). The CDR3 DNA follows: TGTGCCAGCAGTTTTGGACAGGGCGGGCAGCCCCAGCATTTT. This translates into CASSFGQGGQPQHF.

This clone was found once. The V call is TRBV3-1 (or the pseudogene TRBV3-2), the J call TRBJ2-4, with 7 bases identical to TRBD2. With V trimmed by 6 bases and J by 1 base, 3 bases remained unmatched. The CDR3 is 14 amino acids. Germline CDR1 LGHDT, CDR2 YNNKEL (reference sequence). The CDR3 reads CASSWRGAKNIQYF. The CDR3 DNA reads as TGTGCCAGCAGTTGGCGGGGGGCCAAAAACATTCAGTACTTC.

The V and J genes are TRBV7-3 and TRBJ1-1, with D tentatively TRBD1 (5 bases). The V end was cut by 1 base, the J end by 1 base, with 7 bases between. Germline values: CDR1 SGHTA, CDR2 FQGTGA. The CDR3 runs 14 residues. DNA of the CDR3: TGTGCCAGCAGCTTAATCGGGGGGAACACTGAAGCTTTCTTT. This sequence encodes CASSLIGGNTEAFF.